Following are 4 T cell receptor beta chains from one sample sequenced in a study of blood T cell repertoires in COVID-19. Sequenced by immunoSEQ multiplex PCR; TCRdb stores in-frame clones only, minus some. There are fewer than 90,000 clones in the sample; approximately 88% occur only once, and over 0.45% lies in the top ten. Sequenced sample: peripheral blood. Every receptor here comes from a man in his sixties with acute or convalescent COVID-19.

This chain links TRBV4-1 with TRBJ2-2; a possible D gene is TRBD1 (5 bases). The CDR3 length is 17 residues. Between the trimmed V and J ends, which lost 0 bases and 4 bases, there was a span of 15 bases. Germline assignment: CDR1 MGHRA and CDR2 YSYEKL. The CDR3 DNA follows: TGCGCCAGCAGCCAAGATCGGGCAGGGTCGTTCACCGGGGAGCTGTTTTTT. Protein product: CASSQDRAGSFTGELFF.

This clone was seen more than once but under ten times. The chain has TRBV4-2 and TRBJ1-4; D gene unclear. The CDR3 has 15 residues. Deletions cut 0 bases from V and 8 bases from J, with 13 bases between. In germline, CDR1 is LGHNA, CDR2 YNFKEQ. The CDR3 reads CASSQEDWALEKLFF. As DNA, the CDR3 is TGTGCCAGCAGCCAAGAAGATTGGGCTTTGGAAAAACTGTTTTTT.

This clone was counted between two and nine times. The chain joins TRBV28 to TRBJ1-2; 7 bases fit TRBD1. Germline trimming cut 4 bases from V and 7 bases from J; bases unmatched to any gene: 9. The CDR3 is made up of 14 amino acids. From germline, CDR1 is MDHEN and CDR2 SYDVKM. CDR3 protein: CASSSGPGGGGYTF. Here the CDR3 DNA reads TGTGCCAGCAGTTCGGGGCCAGGGGGAGGTGGCTACACCTTC.

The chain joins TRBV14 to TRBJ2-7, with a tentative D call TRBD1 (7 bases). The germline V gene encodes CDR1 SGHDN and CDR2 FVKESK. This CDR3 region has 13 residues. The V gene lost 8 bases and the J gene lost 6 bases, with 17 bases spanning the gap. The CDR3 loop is CASRPGTAGEQYF. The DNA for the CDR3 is TGTGCCAGCCGACCGGGGACAGCGGGCGAGCAGTACTTC.